Following are 17 T cell receptor beta chains from one sample sequenced in a study of breast tumors, draining lymph nodes, adjacent tissues. TCRdb reprocessed the multiplex PCR reads via MiXCR and lists one record per CDR3 protein. Found here are 45,000 or so distinct CDR3 sequences, roughly 24% of them singletons; the top ten hold about 8%. The sequenced sample was breast tumor tissue. These receptors all stem from a female donor with breast cancer. Some clones in this sample may be carry-over from other donors' samples.

Many counts were recorded for this clonotype. The chain couples TRBV20-1 to TRBJ2-1; the match to TRBD2 covers 12 bases. There are 15 residues in the CDR3. Looked up from germline, CDR1 is DFQATT and CDR2 is SNEGSKA (reference sequence). V gave up 5 bases and J gave up 8 bases; unmatched junction bases: 10. As DNA, the CDR3 is TGCAGTGCTGAGCTAGCGGGGGGGCCTGTCGATGAGCAGTTCTTC. This gives the protein CSAELAGGPVDEQFF.

Details on this clonotype: A junction boundary mismatches the germline segment, possibly from a read error. The rearrangement joins TRBV11-2 to TRBJ2-3, with a possible D match to TRBD2 (6 bases). Germline CDR1 and CDR2: SGHAT and FQNNGV. The CDR3 is 16 amino acids. In DNA form, the CDR3 reads TGTGCCGGCAGAGTGGGGGGACCTACTTACACAGATACGCAGTATTTT. Its protein is CAGRVGGPTYTDTQYF. Supplemented by reference TRBV11-2 and TRBJ2-3, the full variable domain reads EAGVAQSPRYKIIEKRQSVAFWCNPISGHATLYWYQQILGQGPKLLIQFQNNGVVDDSQLPKDRFSAERLKGVDSTLKIQPAKLEDSAVYLCAGRVGGPTYTDTQYFGPGTRLTVL.

At least ten counts were recorded for this clonotype. This chain uses TRBV25-1 with TRBJ2-7, with D uncertain. There are 12 residues in the CDR3. Trimming pared 2 bases from V and 2 bases from J, leaving 4 bases between. Germline CDR1 is MGHDK and CDR2 is SYGVNS. CDR3 region: CASSEDTYEQYF. The DNA of the CDR3 is TGTGCCAGCAGTGAAGACACCTACGAGCAGTACTTC.

This clonotype was detected ten times or more. The rearrangement links TRBV24-1 to TRBJ2-1; D may match TRBD1 or TRBD2 (5 bases each). CDR3 length: 15 residues. From germline, CDR1 is KGHDR and CDR2 SFDVKD. Between the trimmed V and J ends, which lost 5 bases and 7 bases, there was a span of 17 bases. The CDR3 DNA reads TGTGCCACCAGTGTATCCGGGACCGTCGTGAATGAGCAGTTCTTC. Translated, it gives CATSVSGTVVNEQFF.

This clonotype was seen many times. The chain combines TRBV5-1 with TRBJ1-2, with D possibly matching TRBD1 (6 bases). From germline, CDR1 is SGHRS and CDR2 YFSETQ. The CDR3 extends over 14 amino acids. V was pared by 0 bases and J by 4 bases, with 10 bases between. CDR3 protein: CASSLDQGPYGYTF. In nucleotides, the CDR3 is TGCGCCAGCAGCTTGGATCAGGGGCCCTATGGCTACACCTTC.

This clonotype was recorded at least ten times. The chain recombines TRBV12-5 with TRBJ1-2; D is uncertain. Trimming shortened V by 6 bases and J by 3 bases, and 17 bases separated the two germline ends. CDR1 LGHNT and CDR2 FRNRAP come from the germline V gene. The CDR3 length is 15 residues. CDR3 loop: CASGPTLGLDYGYTF. In DNA form, the CDR3 reads TGTGCTAGTGGACCCACGTTGGGCTTGGACTATGGCTACACCTTC.

This clonotype was seen ten or more times. The V and J genes are TRBV5-1 and TRBJ2-1; the match to TRBD2 covers 8 bases. This CDR3 has 15 amino acids. The trim removed 0 bases at V and 10 bases at J, leaving 9 bases unmatched. The germline V gene encodes CDR1 SGHRS and CDR2 YFSETQ. CDR3 sequence: CASSLASGGPAEQFF. The CDR3 region has the DNA TGCGCCAGCAGCTTGGCGTCGGGGGGGCCGGCAGAGCAGTTCTTC.

This clonotype was observed many times. The gene calls are TRBV19 and TRBJ2-3, with 14 positions matching TRBD2. Germline V gene sequence: CDR1 LNHDA, CDR2 SQIVND (reference sequence). V dropped 5 bases and J dropped 4; count of bases not matched to a gene: 2. This CDR3 region has 15 residues. The CDR3 bases are TGTGCCAGTAGTTCGACTAGCGGGAGGGCAGATACGCAGTATTTT. This translates into CASSSTSGRADTQYF.

On this clonotype: A much larger clonotype is one base distant, so this may be a read error. The chain couples TRBV20-1 to TRBJ2-5, with D possibly matching TRBD1 (5 bases). The CDR3 contains 12 residues. Germline loops: CDR1 DFQATT, CDR2 SNEGSKA (reference sequence). CDR3 nucleotide sequence: TGCAGTGCTTCGGACACCCTTGAGACCCGGTACTTC. Protein product: CSASDTLETRYF.

Regarding this clonotype: A much larger clone differs by one base, so this may be a read error. The chain joins TRBV6-5 to TRBJ2-3; TRBD1 or TRBD2 may be the D gene (5 bases each). Germline assignment: CDR1 MNHEY and CDR2 SVGAGI. This CDR3 spans 15 amino acids. The CDR3 sequence: CASRYWDQSTDTQYF. In DNA, the CDR3 is TGTGCCAGCAGATACTGGGACCAAAGCACAGATACGCAGTATTTT.

This clonotype was found many times. DNA of the CDR3: TGCGCCAGCAGCATGGTGGGGGGAACCACAGATACGCAGTATTTT. This codes for CASSMVGGTTDTQYF. The genes are TRBV5-1 and TRBJ2-3, with D perhaps matching TRBD2 (6 bases). The CDR3 runs to 15 residues. Trimming stripped 4 bases from V and 2 bases from J, with 14 bases between. Per the germline V gene, CDR1 is SGHRS and CDR2 is YFSETQ.

The table lists this clonotype with many counts. This CDR3 reads CASIRHRGGDDNEQFF. The CDR3 DNA reads TGTGCCAGCATCCGACACAGGGGTGGGGACGACAATGAGCAGTTCTTC. V usage is TRBV6-1 and J usage is TRBJ2-1; 7 bases agree with TRBD1. Germline V lookup: CDR1 MNHNS, CDR2 SASEGT. This CDR3 has 16 residues. V lost 7 bases, J lost 5 bases, and 14 bases stayed unmatched.

This clonotype was counted many times. This sequence joins TRBV6-6 and TRBJ2-1; D unclear. This CDR3 region has 13 residues. Germline values: CDR1 MNHNY, CDR2 SVGAGI (reference sequence). Trimming shortened V by 5 bases and J by 3 bases, and 8 bases separated the two germline ends. The CDR3: CASSPRYYNEQFF. CDR3 nucleotide sequence: TGTGCCAGCAGTCCACGATACTACAATGAGCAGTTCTTC.

This clonotype was detected many times. This chain uses TRBV18 with TRBJ1-5, with D unresolved. The CDR3 has 14 amino acids. V lost 5 bases to trimming and J lost 7 bases, with 15 bases between them. Germline-derived CDR1 and CDR2 are KGHSH and LQKENI. The CDR3 coding sequence is TGTGCCAGCTCAATGAGCTGGGCCGGGCAGCCCCAGCATTTT. Translation: CASSMSWAGQPQHF.

In regard to this clonotype: One base away lies a much larger clone, so this may be a sequencing read error. This sequence joins TRBV19 and TRBJ1-2, with 9 bases aligning to TRBD1. Germline CDR1 and CDR2: LNHDA and SQIVND (reference sequence). V was clipped by 3 bases and J by 4 bases; unmatched bases: 3. This CDR3 is built from 14 residues. The CDR3 loop is CASSIDRGSYGYTF. The DNA of the CDR3 is TGTGCCAGTAGTATCGACAGGGGGTCCTATGGCTACACCTTC.

This clonotype is classed as medium-sized (0.01 to 0.1%). The chain uses TRBV5-1 and TRBJ2-7; D uncertain. Germline V gives CDR1 SGHRS, CDR2 YFSETQ. This CDR3 spans 13 amino acids. Trimming left V 0 bases short and J 5 bases short, with 9 bases between. The DNA for the CDR3 is TGCGCCAGCAGCTTGGACGAACTCCACGAGCAGTACTTC. Translating gives CASSLDELHEQYF.

The V and J genes are TRBV20-1 and TRBJ2-1, with TRBD1 identical over 10 bases. There are 17 residues in the CDR3. Trimming cost V 5 bases and J 1 base; bases outside gene matches: 11. CDR1 and CDR2 from the germline V gene are DFQATT and SNEGSKA (reference sequence). CDR3 bases: TGCAGTGCTGTAGCCGGGACAGGGGCTGGGTCCTACAATGAGCAGTTCTTC. This translates into CSAVAGTGAGSYNEQFF.